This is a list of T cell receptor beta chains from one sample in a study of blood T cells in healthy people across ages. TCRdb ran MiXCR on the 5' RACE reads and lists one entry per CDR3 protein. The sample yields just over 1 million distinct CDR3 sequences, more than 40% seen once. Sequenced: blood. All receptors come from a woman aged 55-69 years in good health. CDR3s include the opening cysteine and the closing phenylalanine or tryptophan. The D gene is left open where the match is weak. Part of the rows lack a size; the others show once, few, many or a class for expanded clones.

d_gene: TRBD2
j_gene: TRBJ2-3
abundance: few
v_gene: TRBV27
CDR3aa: CASKLAGSTDTQYF
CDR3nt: TGTGCCAGCAAACTAGCGGGGAGCACAGATACGCAGTATTTT

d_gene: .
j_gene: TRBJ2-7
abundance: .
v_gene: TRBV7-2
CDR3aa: CASSLLSFDLSYEQYF
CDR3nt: TGTGCCAGCAGCCTCCTATCGTTCGACCTCTCCTACGAGCAGTACTTC

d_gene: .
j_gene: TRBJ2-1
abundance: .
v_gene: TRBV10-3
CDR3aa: CAISEVGPNEQFF
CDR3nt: TGTGCCATCAGTGAGGTAGGGCCCAATGAGCAGTTCTTC

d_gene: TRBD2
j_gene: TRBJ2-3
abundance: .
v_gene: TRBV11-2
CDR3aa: CASSLNRLAGVYF
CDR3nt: TGTGCCAGCAGCTTAAACCGGCTGGCGGGAGTGTATTTT

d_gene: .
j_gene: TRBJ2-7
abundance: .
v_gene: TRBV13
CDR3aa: CASSLGGREMGNEQYF
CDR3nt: TGTGCCAGCAGCTTAGGAGGAAGGGAGATGGGCAACGAGCAGTACTTC

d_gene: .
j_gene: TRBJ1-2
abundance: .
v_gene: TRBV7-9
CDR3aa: CASSPPGREIYGYTF
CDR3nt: TGTGCCAGCAGCCCCCCGGGAAGGGAGATCTATGGCTACACCTTC

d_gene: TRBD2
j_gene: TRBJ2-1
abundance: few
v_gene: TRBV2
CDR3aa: CASSEGTSSDNEQFF
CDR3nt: TGTGCCAGCAGTGAAGGGACTAGCAGCGACAATGAGCAGTTCTTC

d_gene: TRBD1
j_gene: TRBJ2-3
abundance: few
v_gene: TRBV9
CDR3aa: CASSAEGARTDTQYF
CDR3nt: TGTGCCAGCAGCGCCGAGGGGGCGAGGACAGATACGCAGTATTTT

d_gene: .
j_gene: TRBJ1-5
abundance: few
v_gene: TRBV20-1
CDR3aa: CSARERDSNQPQHF
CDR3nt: TGCAGTGCTAGAGAGAGGGATAGCAATCAGCCCCAGCATTTT

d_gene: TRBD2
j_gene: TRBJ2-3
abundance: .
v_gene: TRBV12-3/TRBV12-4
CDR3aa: CASSFRLAGGYGTDTQYF
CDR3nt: TGTGCCAGCAGTTTCAGACTAGCGGGAGGGTATGGCACAGATACGCAGTATTTT

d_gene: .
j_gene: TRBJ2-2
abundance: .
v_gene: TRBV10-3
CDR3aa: CTISGAPGGELFF
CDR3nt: TGTACCATCAGTGGAGCCCCCGGCGGGGAGCTGTTTTTT

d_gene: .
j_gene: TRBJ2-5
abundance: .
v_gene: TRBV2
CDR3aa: CASSERAATETQYF
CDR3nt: TGTGCCAGCAGTGAAAGGGCGGCTACGGAGACCCAGTACTTC

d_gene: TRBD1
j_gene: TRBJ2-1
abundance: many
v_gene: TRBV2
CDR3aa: CAIHRDRGLRAGLNEQFF
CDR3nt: TGTGCCATCCACCGGGACAGGGGTCTCCGCGCGGGACTCAATGAGCAGTTCTTC

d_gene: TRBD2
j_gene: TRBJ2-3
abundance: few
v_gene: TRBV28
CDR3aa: CASVVGGRVTDTQYF
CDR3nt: TGTGCCAGCGTAGTCGGCGGGAGGGTCACAGATACGCAGTATTTT

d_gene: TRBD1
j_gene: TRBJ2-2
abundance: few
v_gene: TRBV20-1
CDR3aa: CSANSRQGFDGELFF
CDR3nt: TGCAGTGCTAATTCGCGACAGGGCTTTGACGGGGAGCTGTTTTTT

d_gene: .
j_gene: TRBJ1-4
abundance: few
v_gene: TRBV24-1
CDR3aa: CATSAAGTANEKLFF
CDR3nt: TGTGCCACCAGCGCCGCGGGGACCGCGAATGAAAAACTGTTTTTT

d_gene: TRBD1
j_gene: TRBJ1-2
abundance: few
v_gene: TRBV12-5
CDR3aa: CASGSDDRVFYGYTF
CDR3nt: TGTGCTAGTGGTTCCGACGACAGGGTATTCTATGGCTACACCTTC

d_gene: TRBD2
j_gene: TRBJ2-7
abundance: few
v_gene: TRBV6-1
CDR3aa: CASSGTSGSATTYEQYF
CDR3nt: TGTGCCAGCAGTGGTACTAGCGGGAGTGCTACTACCTACGAGCAGTACTTC

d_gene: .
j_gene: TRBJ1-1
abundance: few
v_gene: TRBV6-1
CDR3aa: CASSERRGSLFPSEAFF
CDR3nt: TGTGCCAGCAGTGAACGTAGGGGGAGTTTATTTCCTTCTGAAGCTTTCTTT

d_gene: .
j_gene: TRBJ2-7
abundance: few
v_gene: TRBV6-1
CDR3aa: CASNLEALTYEQYF
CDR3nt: TGTGCCAGCAACCTGGAAGCTTTAACCTACGAGCAGTACTTC

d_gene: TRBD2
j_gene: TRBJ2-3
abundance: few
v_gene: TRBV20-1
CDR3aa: CSASQTSGILYF
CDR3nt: TGCAGTGCTAGCCAGACTAGCGGGATTCTGTATTTT

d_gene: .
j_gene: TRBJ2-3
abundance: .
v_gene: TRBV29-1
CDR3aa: CSVDEVRGDTQYF
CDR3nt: TGCAGCGTTGATGAGGTGAGGGGAGATACGCAGTATTTT

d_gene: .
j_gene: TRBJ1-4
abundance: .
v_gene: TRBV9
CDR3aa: CASSVAEGTNEKLFF
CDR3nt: TGTGCCAGCAGCGTAGCTGAGGGGACTAATGAAAAACTGTTTTTT

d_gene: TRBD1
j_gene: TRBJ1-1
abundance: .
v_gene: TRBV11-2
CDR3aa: CASRLQGDGEAFF
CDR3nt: TGTGCCAGCAGGCTCCAGGGGGATGGTGAAGCTTTCTTT

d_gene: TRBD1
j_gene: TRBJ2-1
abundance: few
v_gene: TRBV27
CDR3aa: CASKILTGGSYNEQFF
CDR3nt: TGTGCCAGCAAGATACTGACAGGGGGATCCTACAATGAGCAGTTCTTC

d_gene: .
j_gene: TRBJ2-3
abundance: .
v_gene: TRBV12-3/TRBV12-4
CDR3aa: CASSVFPIDTQYF
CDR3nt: TGTGCCAGCAGTGTTTTTCCCATAGATACGCAGTATTTT

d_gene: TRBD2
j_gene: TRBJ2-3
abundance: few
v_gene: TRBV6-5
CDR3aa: CASSYWASGSTDTQYF
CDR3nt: TGTGCCAGCAGTTACTGGGCTAGCGGCAGCACAGATACGCAGTATTTT

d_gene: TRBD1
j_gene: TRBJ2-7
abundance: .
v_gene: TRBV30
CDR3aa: CAWRDRGEEQYF
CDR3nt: TGTGCCTGGAGGGACAGGGGAGAAGAGCAGTACTTC

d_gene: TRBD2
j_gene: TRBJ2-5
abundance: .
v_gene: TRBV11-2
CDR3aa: CASSKTSGLAGGPRETQYF
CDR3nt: TGTGCCAGCAGCAAGACCTCGGGACTAGCGGGAGGGCCTAGGGAGACCCAGTACTTC

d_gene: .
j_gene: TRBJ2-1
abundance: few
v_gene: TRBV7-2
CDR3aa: CASSLAGNPYNEQFF
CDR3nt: TGTGCCAGCAGCTTAGCGGGAAACCCCTACAATGAGCAGTTCTTC

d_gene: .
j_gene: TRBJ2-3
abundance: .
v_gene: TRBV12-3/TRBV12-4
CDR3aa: CASSLIGGRDTEYF
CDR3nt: TGTGCCAGCAGTCTCATAGGTGGGCGCGATACGGAGTATTTT